One sample yielded the 21 T cell receptor beta chains listed below, sequenced in a study of cytomegalovirus exposure and HLA in healthy donors. Amplification used 60 Vbeta primers and 13 Jbeta primers. Measured with immunoSEQ multiplex PCR; TCRdb has only the in-frame clones, and not every one. The table gives about 120,000 clones; the top ten clones make up roughly 3.5% of it. Sequenced material: PBMCs. Source of these receptors: a man in his thirties or forties in good health and CMV-seronegative.

This rearrangement joins TRBV28 to TRBJ2-7; maybe TRBD2 (5 bases). CDR3 length: 13 amino acids. Trimming took 7 bases from V and 4 from J, leaving 14 bases between them. Germline-derived CDR1 and CDR2 are MDHEN and SYDVKM. The chain's CDR3 is CASTEAGRYEQYF. In DNA form, the CDR3 reads TGTGCCAGCACCGAGGCGGGTCGATACGAGCAGTACTTC.

The chain employs TRBV13 and TRBJ2-5; 11 bases match TRBD1. Near its end, the DNA agrees better with TRBJ2-7, so the J call may be wrong. The CDR3 contains 19 residues. Germline loops: CDR1 PRHDT, CDR2 FYEKMQ (reference sequence). In nucleotides, the CDR3 is TGTGCCAGCAGCTCGCTCGGGACAGGGGGTAAAATGAGCTCCTACGAGCAGTACTTC. As protein: CASSSLGTGGKMSSYEQYF.

The chain links TRBV2 to TRBJ2-3; possibly TRBD1 for D (6 bases). Trimming left V 8 bases short and J 5 bases short, with 17 bases between. The germline CDR1 and CDR2 sequences are SNHLY and FYNNEI. The CDR3 runs to 14 residues. CDR3 bases: TGTGCCAGCGGTAAGATGGGGGCGGAAGATACGCAGTATTTT. Translation gives CASGKMGAEDTQYF. The whole variable domain, filled in from reference TRBV2 and TRBJ2-3, reads EPEVTQTPSHQVTQMGQEVILRCVPISNHLYFYWYRQILGQKVEFLVSFYNNEISEKSEIFDDQFSVERPDGSNFTLKIRSTKLEDSAMYFCASGKMGAEDTQYFGPGTRLTVL.

The chain is built from TRBV7-2 and TRBJ2-3; the match to TRBD1 covers 7 bases. The CDR3 runs to 15 residues. V dropped 5 bases and J dropped 0; count of bases not matched to a gene: 5. Germline V CDR1 and CDR2: SGHTA, FQGNSA. CDR3 sequence: CASSPSGQSTDTQYF. CDR3 coding DNA: TGTGCCAGCAGCCCCTCGGGACAGAGCACAGATACGCAGTATTTT.

The chain couples TRBV4-2 to TRBJ2-3; D gene unclear. Germline V gene lookup returns CDR1 LGHNA and CDR2 YNFKEQ. V lost 4 bases, J lost 5 bases, and 7 bases lay in between. This CDR3 region has 12 residues. CDR3 region: CASSPLGDTQYF. CDR3 DNA sequence: TGTGCCAGCAGCCCCCTCGGAGATACGCAGTATTTT.

CDR3 sequence reads: CASSHTAGTGEEYEQYF. CDR3 DNA: TGCGCCAGCAGCCACACCGCCGGGACAGGGGAGGAGTACGAGCAGTACTTC. The genes are TRBV4-1 and TRBJ2-7, with 10 bases fitting TRBD1. V lost 3 bases to trimming and J lost 4 bases; unmatched junction nucleotides: 12. The CDR3 length is 17 residues. The germline V gene encodes CDR1 MGHRA and CDR2 YSYEKL.

The chain is built from TRBV7-2 and TRBJ1-6; weak D call: TRBD1 (5 bases). The CDR3 is 14 amino acids. Trimming took off 3 bases at V and 6 bases at J, with 9 bases between the two ends. Germline V gives CDR1 SGHTA, CDR2 FQGNSA. The chain's CDR3 is CASSLGGFNSPLHF. DNA for the CDR3: TGTGCCAGCAGCTTGGGGGGATTTAATTCACCCCTCCACTTT.

The genes are TRBV10-3 and TRBJ1-1; D unclear. The CDR3 covers 13 residues. CDR1 ENHRY and CDR2 SYGVKD come from the germline V gene. The V gene lost 3 bases and the J gene lost 1 base, with 6 bases spanning the gap. In DNA, the CDR3 is TGTGCCATCAGTGAACCGGGGAACACTGAAGCTTTCTTT. This translates into CAISEPGNTEAFF.

This chain joins TRBV2 and TRBJ1-1; the match to TRBD1 covers 9 bases. CDR1 SNHLY and CDR2 FYNNEI come from the germline V gene. Losses at the gene ends were 8 bases for V and 0 bases for J; bases not matched to a gene: 16. The CDR3 totals 18 residues. CDR3 region: CASRPGQGNFLLNTEAFF. As DNA, the CDR3 is TGTGCCAGCCGCCCCGGACAGGGGAACTTCCTTTTGAACACTGAAGCTTTCTTT.

The chain uses TRBV27 and TRBJ1-4; D is unclear. Trimming stripped 4 bases from V and 8 bases from J, with 17 bases between. CDR1 and CDR2 (germline): MNHEY, SMNVEV (reference sequence). This CDR3 region has 15 residues. The CDR3 here is CASSSYPREWEKLFF. The CDR3 bases are TGTGCCAGCAGTTCCTATCCGAGGGAGTGGGAAAAACTGTTTTTT.

The chain joins TRBV7-9 to TRBJ1-2; TRBD1 aligns across 7 bases. Germline CDR1 reads SEHNR; CDR2 reads FQNEAQ (reference sequence). With 1 base clipped from V and 3 bases from J, the junction kept 8 bases outside the gene matches. The CDR3 loop spans 16 amino acids. The CDR3 DNA is TGTGCCAGCAGCTTAGGGGTAGGGGACAGACACTATGGCTACACCTTC. Translated, it gives CASSLGVGDRHYGYTF.

The V gene is TRBV19, the J gene TRBJ1-4; 8 bases are shared with TRBD1. This CDR3 comprises 16 residues. Germline CDR1 and CDR2: LNHDA and SQIVND (reference sequence). After removal of 3 bases from V and 3 bases from J, the junction contained 6 bases not matched to a gene. CDR3 nucleotide sequence: TGTGCCAGTAGTATGACAGGGGTTAAAGCTAATGAAAAACTGTTTTTT. Amino acid sequence: CASSMTGVKANEKLFF.

The chain links TRBV7-2 to TRBJ2-1; 8 bases line up with TRBD1. The V gene end was trimmed by 5 bases and the J gene end by 4 bases; junction bases not matched to a gene: 7. From germline, CDR1 is SGHTA and CDR2 FQGNSA. The CDR3 loop spans 15 amino acids. The CDR3 region is CASSQYRGTYNEQFF. The CDR3 nucleotides are TGTGCCAGCAGCCAATACAGGGGGACTTACAATGAGCAGTTCTTC.

In nucleotides, the CDR3 is TGTGCCAGCAGCTTACTCAGACAGGGGGCTGGCATGAACACTGAAGCTTTCTTT. This sequence encodes CASSLLRQGAGMNTEAFF. The gene calls are TRBV13 and TRBJ1-1; 10 bases align to TRBD1. This CDR3 is 18 amino acids long. Germline lookup yields CDR1 PRHDT and CDR2 FYEKMQ (reference sequence). Unmatched junction bases numbered 9, after V lost 2 bases and J lost 0 bases.

V usage is TRBV27 and J usage is TRBJ2-7; D is unclear. The CDR3 sequence is 15 residues long. Trimming took off 7 bases at V and 4 bases at J, with 20 bases between the two ends. CDR1 and CDR2 from the germline V gene are MNHEY and SMNVEV (reference sequence). The CDR3 nucleotides read TGTGCCAGCACCTCTCGGTTAGACAACATGTACGAGCAGTACTTC. This gives the protein CASTSRLDNMYEQYF.

The V and J genes are TRBV27 and TRBJ1-2; TRBD1 is a possible D gene (6 bases). The CDR3 spans 13 residues. Trimming removed 5 bases from V and 7 bases from J, with 14 bases in between. The germline V gene has CDR1 MNHEY and CDR2 SMNVEV (reference sequence). The CDR3 DNA reads TGTGCCAGCAGTAGGGACAATCTTGTTGGCTACACCTTC. Amino acid sequence: CASSRDNLVGYTF.

V usage is TRBV7-2 and J usage is TRBJ1-2, with 7 bases lining up with TRBD1. From germline, CDR1 is SGHTA and CDR2 FQGNSA. V lost 4 bases, J lost 4 bases, and 6 bases stayed unmatched. The CDR3 spans 14 residues. The CDR3 DNA sequence: TGTGCCAGCAGCTCTAACAGGGGAGTCTATGGCTACACCTTC. Its translation is CASSSNRGVYGYTF.

Here the CDR3 DNA reads TGTGCCACCAGCACCCGGGACACCCAATTTGATGAGCAGTACTTC. Its translation is CATSTRDTQFDEQYF. The V gene is TRBV15, the J gene TRBJ2-5; D may be TRBD1 (6 bases). Per the germline V gene, CDR1 is LNHNV and CDR2 is YYDKDF (reference sequence). The CDR3 covers 15 residues. The V end lost 4 bases, the J end lost 11 bases, and 23 bases lay between the germline ends. Full variable domain (rest looked up from reference TRBV15 and TRBJ2-5): DAMVIQNPRYQVTQFGKPVTLSCSQTLNHNVMYWYQQKSSQAPKLLFHYYDKDFNNEADTPDNFQSRRPNTSFCFLDIRSPGLGDTAMYLCATSTRDTQFDEQYFGPGTRLLVL.

The chain joins TRBV5-1 to TRBJ2-1; 11 nucleotides match TRBD2. J was trimmed by 5 bases and V by 7 bases; bases with no gene match: 5. There are 14 residues in the CDR3. In germline, CDR1 is SGHRS, CDR2 YFSETQ. Here the CDR3 reads CASFSGGADNEQFF. The CDR3 DNA reads as TGCGCCAGCTTTAGCGGGGGGGCCGACAATGAGCAGTTCTTC.

V gene TRBV10-2 combines with J gene TRBJ1-1; 7 nucleotides match TRBD1. Losses at the gene ends were 3 bases for V and 5 bases for J; bases not matched to a gene: 9. This CDR3 has 15 amino acids. The germline V gene has CDR1 WSHSY and CDR2 SAAADI. CDR3 DNA: TGCGCCAGCAGTGACAGGGGGGTTTTTAGAACTGAAGCTTTCTTT. It yields the protein CASSDRGVFRTEAFF.

This sequence joins TRBV9 and TRBJ2-1; tentatively, D is TRBD1 (6 bases). The CDR3 runs 15 residues. Germline V gene lookup returns CDR1 SGDLS and CDR2 YYNGEE. V was clipped by 5 bases and J by 6 bases, with 18 bases between them. In DNA, the CDR3 is TGTGCCAGCAGTGATCCTTCCGGGACAAGCAATGAGCAGTTCTTC. Protein sequence: CASSDPSGTSNEQFF.